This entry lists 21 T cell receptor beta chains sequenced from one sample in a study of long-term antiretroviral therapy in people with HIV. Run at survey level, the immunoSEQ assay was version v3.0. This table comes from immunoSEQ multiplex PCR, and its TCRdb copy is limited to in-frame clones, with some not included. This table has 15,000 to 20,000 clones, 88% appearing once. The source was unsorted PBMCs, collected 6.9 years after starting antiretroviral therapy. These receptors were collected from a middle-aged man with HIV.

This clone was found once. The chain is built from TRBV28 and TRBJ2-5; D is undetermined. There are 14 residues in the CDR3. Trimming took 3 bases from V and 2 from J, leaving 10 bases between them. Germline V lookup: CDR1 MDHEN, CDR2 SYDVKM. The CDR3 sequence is CASSFRGLQETQYF. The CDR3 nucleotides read TGTGCCAGCAGTTTCAGAGGCCTACAAGAGACCCAGTACTTC. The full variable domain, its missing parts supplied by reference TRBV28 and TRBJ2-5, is DVKVTQSSRYLVKRTGEKVFLECVQDMDHENMFWYRQDPGLGLRLIYFSYDVKMKEKGDIPEGYSVSREKKERFSLILESASTNQTSMYLCASSFRGLQETQYFGPGTRLLVL.

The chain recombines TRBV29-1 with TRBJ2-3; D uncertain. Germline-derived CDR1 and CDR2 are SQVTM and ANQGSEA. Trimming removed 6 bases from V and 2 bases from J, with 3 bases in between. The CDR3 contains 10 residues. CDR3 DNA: TGCAGCGTGGACACAGATACGCAGTATTTT. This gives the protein CSVDTDTQYF.

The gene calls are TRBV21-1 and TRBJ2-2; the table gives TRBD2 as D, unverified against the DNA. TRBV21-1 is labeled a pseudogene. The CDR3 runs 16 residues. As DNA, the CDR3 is TGTGCCAGCAGACAATGGAGGGAGCGACCTACCGGGGAGCTGTTTTTT. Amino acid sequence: CASRQWRERPTGELFF.

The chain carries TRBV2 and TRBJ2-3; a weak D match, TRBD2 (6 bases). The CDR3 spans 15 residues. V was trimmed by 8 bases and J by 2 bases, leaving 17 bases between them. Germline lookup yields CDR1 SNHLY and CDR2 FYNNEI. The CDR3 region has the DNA TGTGCCAGCCCGGAGGGCGGATGGAACACAGATACGCAGTATTTT. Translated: CASPEGGWNTDTQYF.

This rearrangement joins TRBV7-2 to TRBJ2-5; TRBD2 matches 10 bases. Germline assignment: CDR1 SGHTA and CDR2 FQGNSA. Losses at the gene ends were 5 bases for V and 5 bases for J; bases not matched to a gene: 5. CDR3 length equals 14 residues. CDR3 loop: CASSATTSGETQYF. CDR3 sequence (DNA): TGTGCCAGCAGCGCAACGACTAGCGGGGAGACCCAGTACTTC.

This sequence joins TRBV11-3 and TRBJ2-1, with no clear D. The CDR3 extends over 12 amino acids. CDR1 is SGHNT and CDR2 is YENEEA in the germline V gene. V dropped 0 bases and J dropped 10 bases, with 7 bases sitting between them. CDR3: CASSLEPSEQFF. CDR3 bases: TGTGCCAGCAGCTTAGAACCCTCGGAGCAGTTCTTC.

The CDR3 reads CASSVLAGDVGELFF. CDR3 nucleotide sequence: TGTGCCAGCAGCGTACTAGCGGGAGATGTCGGGGAGCTGTTTTTT. The chain joins TRBV9 to TRBJ2-2, with 10 bases fitting TRBD2. V was pared by 1 base and J by 7 bases, with 4 bases of the junction left unmatched. The germline V gene has CDR1 SGDLS and CDR2 YYNGEE. This CDR3 contains 15 residues.

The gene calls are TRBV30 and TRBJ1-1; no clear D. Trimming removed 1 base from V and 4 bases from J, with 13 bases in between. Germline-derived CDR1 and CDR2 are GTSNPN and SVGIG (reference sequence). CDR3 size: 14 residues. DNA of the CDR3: TGTGCCTGGAGTGACTGGGAGAAGAGCACTGAAGCTTTCTTT. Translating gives CAWSDWEKSTEAFF.

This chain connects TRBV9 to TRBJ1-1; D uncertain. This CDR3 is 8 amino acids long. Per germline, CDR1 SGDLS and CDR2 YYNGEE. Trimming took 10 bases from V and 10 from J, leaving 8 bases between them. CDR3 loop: CAGAPAFF. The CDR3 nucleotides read TGTGCCGGCGCGCCAGCTTTCTTT.

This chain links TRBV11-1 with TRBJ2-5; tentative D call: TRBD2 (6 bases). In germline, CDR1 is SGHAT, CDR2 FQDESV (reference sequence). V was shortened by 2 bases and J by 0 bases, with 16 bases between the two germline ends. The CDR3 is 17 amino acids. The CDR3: CASSLFAPLAYQETQYF. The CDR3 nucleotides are TGTGCCAGCAGCTTATTTGCGCCACTAGCCTACCAAGAGACCCAGTACTTC.

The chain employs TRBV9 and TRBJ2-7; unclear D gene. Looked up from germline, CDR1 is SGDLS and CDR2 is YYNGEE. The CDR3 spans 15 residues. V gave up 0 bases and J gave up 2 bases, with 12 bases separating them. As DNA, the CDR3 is TGTGCCAGCAGCGTAGCAGGATCTGGCGCCTACGAGCAGTACTTC. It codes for CASSVAGSGAYEQYF. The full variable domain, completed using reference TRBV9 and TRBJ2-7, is DSGVTQTPKHLITATGQRVTLRCSPRSGDLSVYWYQQSLDQGLQFLIQYYNGEERAKGNILERFSAQQFPDLHSELNLSSLELGDSALYFCASSVAGSGAYEQYFGPGTRLTVT.

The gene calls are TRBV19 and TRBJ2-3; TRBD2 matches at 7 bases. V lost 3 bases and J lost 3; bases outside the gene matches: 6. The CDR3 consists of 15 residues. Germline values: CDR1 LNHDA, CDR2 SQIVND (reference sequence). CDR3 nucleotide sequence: TGTGCCAGTAGTATCGGGGAGGGCCCAACAGATACGCAGTATTTT. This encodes CASSIGEGPTDTQYF.

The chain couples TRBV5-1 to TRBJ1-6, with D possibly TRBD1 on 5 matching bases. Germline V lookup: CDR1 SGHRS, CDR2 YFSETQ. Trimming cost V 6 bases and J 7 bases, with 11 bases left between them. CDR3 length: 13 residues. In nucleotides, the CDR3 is TGCGCCAGCAACGACGGGGGAAATTCACCCCTCCACTTT. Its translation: CASNDGGNSPLHF. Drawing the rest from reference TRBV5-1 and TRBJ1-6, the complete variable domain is KAGVTQTPRYLIKTRGQQVTLSCSPISGHRSVSWYQQTPGQGLQFLFEYFSETQRNKGNFPGRFSGRQFSNSRSEMNVSTLELGDSALYLCASNDGGNSPLHFGNGTRLTVT.

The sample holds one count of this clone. For the CDR3, the DNA is TGTGCCAGCAGTGAGCTCATGGGGGGGGCCGAGCAGTACTTC. Protein product: CASSELMGGAEQYF. V is TRBV6-1 and J is TRBJ2-7; D perhaps matches TRBD2 (7 bases). From germline, CDR1 is MNHNS and CDR2 SASEGT. Trimming took 3 bases from V and 6 from J, leaving 15 bases between them. This CDR3 is 14 amino acids long.

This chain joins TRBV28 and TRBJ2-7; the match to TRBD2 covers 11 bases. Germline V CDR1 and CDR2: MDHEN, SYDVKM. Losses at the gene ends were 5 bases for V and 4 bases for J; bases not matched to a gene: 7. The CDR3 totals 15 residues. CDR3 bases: TGTGCCAGCAGTCATAGCGGGAGGGGCAGTTACGAGCAGTACTTC. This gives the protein CASSHSGRGSYEQYF.

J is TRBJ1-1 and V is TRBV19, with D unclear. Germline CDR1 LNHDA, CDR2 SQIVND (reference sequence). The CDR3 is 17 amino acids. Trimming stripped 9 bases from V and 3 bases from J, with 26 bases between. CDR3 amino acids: CASLAGEQPWRHTEAFF. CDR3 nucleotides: TGTGCCAGCCTAGCTGGGGAACAGCCTTGGAGGCACACTGAAGCTTTCTTT.

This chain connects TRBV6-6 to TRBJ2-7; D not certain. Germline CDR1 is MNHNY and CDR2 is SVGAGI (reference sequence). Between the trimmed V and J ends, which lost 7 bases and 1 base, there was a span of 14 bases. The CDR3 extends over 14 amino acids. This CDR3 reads CASNHGLGSYEQYF. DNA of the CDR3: TGTGCCAGCAATCACGGTCTGGGATCCTACGAGCAGTACTTC.

CDR3 loop: CASSLAQGGYTF. DNA for the CDR3: TGTGCCAGCAGCTTAGCGCAGGGTGGCTACACCTTC. The chain carries TRBV7-9 and TRBJ1-2, with TRBD1 as a possible D gene (5 bases). Germline V gene lookup returns CDR1 SEHNR and CDR2 FQNEAQ (reference sequence). V shed 0 bases and J shed 7 bases, with 6 bases lying between them. This CDR3 contains 12 residues.

The CDR3 here is CASSLGRGRGTDTQYF. CDR3 in DNA: TGTGCCAGCAGCTTAGGACGTGGGAGAGGCACAGATACGCAGTATTTT. The V and J genes are TRBV7-8 and TRBJ2-3; D may be TRBD2 (5 bases). Germline values: CDR1 SGHVS, CDR2 FQNEAQ. The CDR3 sequence is 16 residues long. The V end was cut by 1 base, the J end by 1 base, with 12 bases between. The variable domain in full, completed from reference TRBV7-8 and TRBJ2-3, reads GAGVSQSPRYKVAKRGQDVALRCDPISGHVSLFWYQQALGQGPEFLTYFQNEAQLDKSGLPSDRFFAERPEGSVSTLKIQRTQQEDSAVYLCASSLGRGRGTDTQYFGPGTRLTVL.

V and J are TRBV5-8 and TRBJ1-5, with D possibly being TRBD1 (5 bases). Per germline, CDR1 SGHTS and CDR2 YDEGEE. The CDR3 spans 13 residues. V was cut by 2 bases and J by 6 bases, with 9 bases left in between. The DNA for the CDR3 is TGTGCCAGCAGCTTAGGGGTAATTCAGCCCCAGCATTTT. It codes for CASSLGVIQPQHF.

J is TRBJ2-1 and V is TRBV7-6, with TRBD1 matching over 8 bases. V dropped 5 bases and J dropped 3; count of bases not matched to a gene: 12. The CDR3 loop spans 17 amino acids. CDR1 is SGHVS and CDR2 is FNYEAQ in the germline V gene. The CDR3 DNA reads TGTGCCAGCAGCCCCCTCCTTGGAGGACAGGGCTACAATGAGCAGTTCTTC. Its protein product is CASSPLLGGQGYNEQFF.